This TCR beta chain was sequenced during a study of T cells in tumors after PD-1 blockade. Study findings and constraints: Clonal replacement, not reinvigoration, is suggested for expanded exhausted CD8+ clones after therapy.

Time point denoted: first of two pre-therapy site-matched biopsies about two months apart. Genomic DNA template from tumor biopsies or peripheral blood, about 616 ng to 6,500 ng input. In the case of this clone: Its antigen is as yet unknown.

V gave up 0 bases and J gave up 1 base, with 6 bases separating them. Germline CDR1 is LGHNA and CDR2 is YNFKEQ. The CDR3 extends over 14 amino acids. Repertoires were generated with immunoSEQ multiplex PCR, while TCRdb's copy carries only in-frame clones and drops some. The table shows about 4,200 clones, with roughly 73% occurring only once. Sequences were derived from tumor tissue, sampled before anti-PD-1 treatment. This receptor was obtained from a human donor with basal cell carcinoma. V is TRBV4-2 and J is TRBJ1-1, with D unresolved. CDR3 region: CASSQDNRNTEAFF. CDR3 DNA sequence: TGTGCCAGCAGCCAAGATAACAGGAACACTGAAGCTTTCTTT.